One and the same sample provided the 22 T cell receptor beta chains below, sequenced in a study of T-cell memory formation after mild COVID-19. TCRdb used MiXCR to reprocess the 5' RACE reads, holding one entry per CDR3 protein. The table records 150,000 to 200,000 distinct CDR3 sequences, around 30% of them present only once. Sequencing was done on a sample of PBMCs or a T cell subset sorted from them (not recorded which). These receptor sequences come from an adult woman who had mild COVID-19 (a few samples of this study predate the infection). Cell type and time point are not known.

This chain joins TRBV6-5 and TRBJ2-3, with TRBD2 matching 8 bases. Germline V lookup: CDR1 MNHEY, CDR2 SVGAGI. CDR3 length equals 18 residues. Trimming took 6 bases from V and 4 from J; bases not matched to a gene: 18. The CDR3 region is CASRSPGFSAGGSDTQYF. The CDR3 DNA follows: TGTGCCAGCAGATCCCCCGGTTTTTCGGCGGGGGGCTCAGATACGCAGTATTTT.

V is TRBV5-8 and J is TRBJ2-3; D tentatively reads TRBD1 or TRBD2 (6 bases each). The germline CDR1 and CDR2 sequences are SGHTS and YDEGEE. V lost 1 base, J lost 5 bases, and 17 bases lay in between. The CDR3 has 16 amino acids. The CDR3, as DNA: TGTGCCAGCAGCTTGAGGAGGGGGTCAAAGAGAGATACGCAGTATTTT. Amino acid sequence: CASSLRRGSKRDTQYF.

This rearrangement joins TRBV7-6 to TRBJ2-6; no definite D call. V dropped 5 bases and J dropped 0 bases, with 11 bases sitting between them. The CDR3 contains 16 residues. Germline CDR1 is SGHVS and CDR2 is FNYEAQ. CDR3 region: CASSRAPNSGANVLTF. CDR3 bases: TGTGCCAGCAGCAGGGCCCCCAACTCTGGGGCCAACGTCCTGACTTTC.

This clonotype was seen only a few times. The chain recombines TRBV27 with TRBJ1-2; weak D call: TRBD1 (6 bases). Trimming cost V 5 bases and J 4 bases, with 20 bases left between them. The CDR3 sequence is 16 residues long. Per germline, CDR1 MNHEY and CDR2 SMNVEV (reference sequence). CDR3: CASSTRQDYGPYGYTF. The CDR3 DNA reads TGTGCCAGCAGTACTCGACAGGACTACGGCCCCTATGGCTACACCTTC.

This clonotype was seen more than once but under ten times. The rearrangement links TRBV29-1 to TRBJ1-1, with TRBD1 identical over 9 bases. V lost 2 bases, J lost 10 bases, and 2 bases stayed unmatched. Germline values: CDR1 SQVTM, CDR2 ANQGSEA. The CDR3 contains 11 residues. DNA of the CDR3: TGCAGCGTTGAACCGGACAGGGGAGCTTTCTTT. Translation gives CSVEPDRGAFF.

The V and J genes are TRBV5-6 and TRBJ2-7; D is ambiguous. Germline V gene lookup returns CDR1 SGHDT and CDR2 YYEEEE. The CDR3 is made up of 12 amino acids. V dropped 5 bases and J dropped 1 base, with 7 bases sitting between them. The CDR3 spells CASRGLSYEQYF. As DNA, the CDR3 is TGTGCCAGCAGAGGCTTGTCCTACGAGCAGTACTTC. The variable domain in full, with the rest retrieved from reference TRBV5-6 and TRBJ2-7, is DAGVTQSPTHLIKTRGQQVTLRCSPKSGHDTVSWYQQALGQGPQFIFQYYEEEERQRGNFPDRFSGHQFPNYSSELNVNALLLGDSALYLCASRGLSYEQYFGPGTRLTVT.

J is TRBJ1-2 and V is TRBV7-9, with D maybe TRBD1 (5 bases). The CDR3 is 17 amino acids. Per germline, CDR1 SEHNR and CDR2 FQNEAQ (reference sequence). V shed 8 bases and J shed 4 bases, with 26 bases lying between them. CDR3 in amino acids: CASLPRDGGSPIYGYTF. The CDR3 bases are TGTGCCAGCCTCCCCCGGGACGGAGGGAGTCCAATCTATGGCTACACCTTC.

This clonotype has more than one count but fewer than ten. The rearrangement joins TRBV20-1 to TRBJ2-2; TRBD2 might be the D (6 bases). This CDR3 has 18 residues. The V gene lost 0 bases and the J gene lost 3 bases, with 20 bases spanning the gap. Germline values: CDR1 DFQATT, CDR2 SNEGSKA (reference sequence). This CDR3 is CSARDYSGDRVDTGELFF. The DNA of the CDR3 is TGCAGTGCTAGAGATTATTCGGGGGACCGTGTGGACACCGGGGAGCTGTTTTTT.

The V gene is TRBV6-5, the J gene TRBJ1-1; D is unclear. The CDR3 loop spans 14 amino acids. Trimming removed 7 bases at V and 5 bases at J, with 17 bases between. Germline lookup yields CDR1 MNHEY and CDR2 SVGAGI. The CDR3 here is CASTRLGGGTEAFF. In DNA form, the CDR3 reads TGTGCCAGCACCCGCCTGGGCGGAGGGACTGAAGCTTTCTTT.

The chain joins TRBV7-2 to TRBJ1-2, with TRBD1 as a possible D gene (6 bases). V was cut by 2 bases and J by 6 bases, with 16 bases left in between. CDR3 size: 15 residues. Germline V lookup: CDR1 SGHTA, CDR2 FQGNSA. CDR3 coding DNA: TGTGCCAGCAGCTTATCACAAGGACAGATTAATGGCTACACCTTC. Protein: CASSLSQGQINGYTF.

V and J are TRBV3-1 and TRBJ2-1; D possibly corresponds to TRBD1 (5 bases). Germline V gene lookup returns CDR1 LGHDT and CDR2 YNNKEL (reference sequence). The CDR3 runs to 16 residues. Trimming took off 1 base at V and 0 bases at J, with 10 bases between the two ends. The CDR3 DNA reads TGTGCCAGCAGCCAAGTCGACAGACTCTCCTACAATGAGCAGTTCTTC. Its translation is CASSQVDRLSYNEQFF.

The chain has TRBV24-1 and TRBJ2-7; TRBD2 aligns across 9 bases. Germline V CDR1 and CDR2: KGHDR, SFDVKD. With 9 bases clipped from V and 7 bases from J, the junction kept 9 bases outside the gene matches. This CDR3 has 13 residues. The DNA for the CDR3 is TGTGCCACCCGCTCGACTAGCGGAAGGGAGCAGTACTTC. Translated: CATRSTSGREQYF.

This rearrangement joins TRBV15 to TRBJ1-5; 7 bases match TRBD1. Germline CDR1 LNHNV, CDR2 YYDKDF (reference sequence). This CDR3 contains 13 residues. V dropped 8 bases and J dropped 4; count of bases not matched to a gene: 5. The CDR3 DNA is TGTGCCACCCGGGACAGAGATAATCAGCCCCAGCATTTT. This codes for CATRDRDNQPQHF. Using reference TRBV15 and TRBJ1-5 for the parts outside the CDR3, the full variable domain is DAMVIQNPRYQVTQFGKPVTLSCSQTLNHNVMYWYQQKSSQAPKLLFHYYDKDFNNEADTPDNFQSRRPNTSFCFLDIRSPGLGDTAMYLCATRDRDNQPQHFGDGTRLSIL.

Only a few counts were recorded for this clonotype. The chain joins TRBV27 to TRBJ2-3; 9 nucleotides align to TRBD1. In germline, CDR1 is MNHEY, CDR2 SMNVEV (reference sequence). This CDR3 is built from 15 residues. The junction had 6 bases not matched to a gene; V was cut back by 4 bases and J by 4 bases. The CDR3 DNA reads as TGTGCCAGCAGTTCCGGGACAGGGTCCGCAGATACGCAGTATTTT. Amino acid sequence: CASSSGTGSADTQYF.

This clonotype has only a few counts. The J gene is TRBJ2-3, the V gene TRBV7-8, with D perhaps TRBD2 (5 bases). The CDR3 runs to 13 residues. V shed 2 bases and J shed 5 bases, with 8 bases lying between them. Looked up from germline, CDR1 is SGHVS and CDR2 is FQNEAQ. The CDR3 loop reads CASSLYGIDTQYF. For the CDR3, the DNA is TGTGCCAGCAGCTTATACGGGATAGATACGCAGTATTTT.

V gene TRBV7-9 combines with J gene TRBJ1-1; D is uncertain. Germline CDR1 reads SEHNR; CDR2 reads FQNEAQ (reference sequence). The CDR3 sequence is 15 residues long. Trimming stripped 5 bases from V and 1 base from J, with 14 bases between. CDR3 in DNA: TGTGCCAGCAGCCCATTTCCGACGGGGAACACTGAAGCTTTCTTT. Its translation is CASSPFPTGNTEAFF. Together with reference TRBV7-9 and TRBJ1-1, the CDR3 gives the full variable domain: DTGVSQNPRHKITKRGQNVTFRCDPISEHNRLYWYRQTLGQGPEFLTYFQNEAQLEKSRLLSDRFSAERPKGSFSTLEIQRTEQGDSAMYLCASSPFPTGNTEAFFGQGTRLTVV.

The V call is TRBV29-1, the J call TRBJ2-1; TRBD1 agrees at 10 bases. Germline V lookup: CDR1 SQVTM, CDR2 ANQGSEA. The CDR3 spans 16 residues. The trim removed 1 base at V and 2 bases at J, leaving 5 bases unmatched. CDR3 region: CSVEVSGTGAYNEQFF. The DNA of the CDR3 is TGCAGCGTTGAAGTATCTGGGACAGGGGCCTACAATGAGCAGTTCTTC.

This clonotype was counted between two and nine times. The chain joins TRBV2 to TRBJ1-1; D not resolved. Germline CDR1 SNHLY, CDR2 FYNNEI. This CDR3 contains 13 residues. Trimming removed 4 bases from V and 3 bases from J, with 9 bases in between. Here the CDR3 DNA reads TGTGCCAGCAGTGGGGTTCCGGACACTGAAGCTTTCTTT. Its translation is CASSGVPDTEAFF.

This clonotype was observed a few times. The rearrangement uses TRBV5-6 and TRBJ2-5, with D perhaps given as TRBD1 or TRBD2 (5 bases each). The germline V gene has CDR1 SGHDT and CDR2 YYEEEE. CDR3 length equals 14 residues. V dropped 2 bases and J dropped 0 bases, with 8 bases sitting between them. The DNA of the CDR3 is TGTGCCAGCAGCTTAGGGGACGACCAAGAGACCCAGTACTTC. It is translated as CASSLGDDQETQYF.

This clonotype was seen a few times. This chain joins TRBV12-3 or TRBV12-4 and TRBJ2-7; TRBD2 might be the D (6 bases). The CDR3 is 12 residues long. V gave up 6 bases and J gave up 0 bases, with 6 bases separating them. The CDR3 DNA sequence: TGTGCCAGCAGCGGGAGCTCCTACGAGCAGTACTTC. This sequence encodes CASSGSSYEQYF.

This chain connects TRBV7-2 to TRBJ1-2; D gene uncertain. CDR3 size: 14 residues. V shed 4 bases and J shed 2 bases, with 11 bases lying between them. Germline CDR1 and CDR2: SGHTA and FQGNSA. CDR3 amino acids: CASSSGGYNYGYTF. In nucleotides, the CDR3 is TGTGCCAGCAGCTCAGGAGGCTACAACTATGGCTACACCTTC.

This clonotype showed up just a few times. The chain recombines TRBV13 with TRBJ2-7; TRBD1 matches at 10 bases. The germline gives CDR1 PRHDT, CDR2 FYEKMQ (reference sequence). Trimming took 5 bases from V and 3 from J; bases not matched to a gene: 4. The CDR3 length is 14 residues. The CDR3 is CASSLRTGGYEQYF. CDR3 sequence (DNA): TGTGCCAGCAGCCTGAGGACAGGGGGCTACGAGCAGTACTTC.